The 25 T cell receptor beta chains presented below share a single source sample, sequenced in a study of T-cell reconstitution after alpha-beta-depleted transplantation in children. Unique molecular identifiers were used to barcode this TCRbeta library. TCRdb processed the PCR reads anew with MiXCR; each CDR3 protein has one entry. The sample contains 900,000 or so distinct CDR3 sequences, around 17% of which appear only once. Sequences were derived from PBMCs, mostly from graft donor cells, sampled 360 days after TCRalphabeta/CD19-depleted stem cell transplant. Source of these receptors: a male patient younger than 18 who had a stem cell transplant for acute lymphoblastic leukemia, so the T cells may come from the graft donor.

This chain connects TRBV6-1 to TRBJ2-4; 12 nucleotides line up with TRBD2. CDR3 length equals 16 residues. Germline CDR1 reads MNHNS; CDR2 reads SASEGT. J was trimmed by 2 bases and V by 6 bases; bases with no gene match: 5. The chain's CDR3 is CASSRTSGTSKNIQYF. CDR3 bases: TGTGCCAGCAGCCGGACTAGCGGGACTTCCAAAAACATTCAGTACTTC.

The rearrangement uses TRBV27 and TRBJ2-1; 12 bases agree with TRBD2. Germline values: CDR1 MNHEY, CDR2 SMNVEV (reference sequence). The CDR3 has 14 amino acids. Losses at the gene ends were 6 bases for V and 9 bases for J; bases not matched to a gene: 6. As DNA, the CDR3 is TGTGCCAGCAGGGCTAGCGGGAGGGTGGGTGAGCAGTTCTTC. This codes for CASRASGRVGEQFF.

The CDR3 DNA sequence: TGTGCCAGCAGTTCAGAAGGGGGTACGCAGTATTTT. Protein: CASSSEGGTQYF. V usage is TRBV28 and J usage is TRBJ2-3, with a tentative D call TRBD1 (6 bases). V lost 4 bases, J lost 8 bases, and 10 bases lay in between. Germline CDR1 reads MDHEN; CDR2 reads SYDVKM. The CDR3 is made up of 12 amino acids.

This clonotype was seen a few times. The V call is TRBV20-1, the J call TRBJ2-3, with D maybe TRBD2 (6 bases). Germline V CDR1 and CDR2: DFQATT, SNEGSKA (reference sequence). Trimming cost V 3 bases and J 3 bases, with 19 bases left between them. The CDR3 loop spans 16 amino acids. CDR3 DNA: TGCAGTGCTAGCTGCCGGGAGCGTTGGGGGACAGATACGCAGTATTTT. Translating gives CSASCRERWGTDTQYF.

The table lists this clonotype with many counts. The rearrangement joins TRBV29-1 to TRBJ2-1, with D unresolved. This CDR3 contains 11 residues. The V end lost 3 bases, the J end lost 12 bases, and 12 bases lay between the germline ends. In germline, CDR1 is SQVTM, CDR2 ANQGSEA. CDR3 coding DNA: TGCAGCGTTGACGAATCCCCCCTGCAGTTCTTC. It is translated as CSVDESPLQFF.

This clonotype was observed at least ten times. The rearrangement links TRBV29-1 to TRBJ2-1; D gene unclear. The CDR3 is 16 residues long. Germline CDR1 and CDR2: SQVTM and ANQGSEA. Trimming took off 6 bases at V and 4 bases at J, with 22 bases between the two ends. CDR3 residues: CSVPRRDSSDYNEQFF. The CDR3 coding sequence is TGCAGCGTGCCGAGAAGAGACTCCTCGGATTACAATGAGCAGTTCTTC.

This clonotype appeared a single time. The final CDR3 position lacks the conserved phenylalanine or tryptophan, pointing to a likely read error. This rearrangement joins TRBV12-3 or TRBV12-4 to TRBJ2-1; no clear D. V lost 2 bases and J 10 bases, leaving 15 bases between the germline ends. The CDR3 is 14 residues long. The CDR3 region has the DNA TGTGCCAGCAGTTTAAGTGCATTGGCAACAGAGCAGTTCGTC. Protein sequence: CASSLSALATEQFV.

The rearrangement joins TRBV18 to TRBJ1-1, with TRBD1 as a possible D gene (6 bases). Germline values: CDR1 KGHSH, CDR2 LQKENI. V was trimmed by 5 bases and J by 0 bases, leaving 13 bases between them. This CDR3 spans 15 amino acids. CDR3 bases: TGTGCCAGCTCAGAACGGACAGACATGAACACTGAAGCTTTCTTT. Translating it yields CASSERTDMNTEAFF.

This chain joins TRBV12-3 or TRBV12-4 and TRBJ2-7; TRBD2 matches 14 bases. The V and J ends lost 6 bases and 5 bases, in that order; junction bases with no gene match: 12. CDR3 length: 17 amino acids. The CDR3 DNA sequence: TGTGCCAGCAGACCCGGGACTAGCGGGAGTGGATTCAACGAGCAGTACTTC. Translation: CASRPGTSGSGFNEQYF.

The V and J genes are TRBV12-3 or TRBV12-4 and TRBJ2-1; the D gene could be TRBD1 or TRBD2 (5 bases each). Trimming removed 3 bases at V and 0 bases at J, with 15 bases between. The CDR3 loop spans 17 amino acids. CDR3 loop: CASSLGPRLSSYNEQFF. In DNA, the CDR3 is TGTGCCAGCAGTTTGGGACCGCGCCTGAGCTCCTACAATGAGCAGTTCTTC.

V usage is TRBV7-8 and J usage is TRBJ1-5; no clear D. Looked up from germline, CDR1 is SGHVS and CDR2 is FQNEAQ. This CDR3 is 17 amino acids long. The V and J ends lost 3 bases and 3 bases respectively, with 18 bases between them. DNA for the CDR3: TGTGCCAGCAGCTTCAGGCCTTCCGGGAAGCTCAATCAGCCCCAGCATTTT. Translation gives CASSFRPSGKLNQPQHF.

This clonotype was seen a handful of times. The gene calls are TRBV5-1 and TRBJ2-5, with D unclear. CDR3 length equals 13 residues. The V end was cut by 0 bases, the J end by 4 bases, with 7 bases between. Per the germline V gene, CDR1 is SGHRS and CDR2 is YFSETQ. This CDR3 reads CASSLGASETQYF. CDR3 nucleotide sequence: TGCGCCAGCAGCTTGGGGGCGTCAGAGACCCAGTACTTC.

The genes are TRBV7-6 and TRBJ2-5; D gene ambiguous. Germline V CDR1 and CDR2: SGHVS, FNYEAQ. The CDR3 totals 14 residues. With 3 bases removed from V and 3 bases from J, the gap between germline ends came to 11 bases. The CDR3 protein is CASSFRTLKETQYF. The CDR3 nucleotides are TGTGCCAGCAGCTTTAGGACGCTTAAAGAGACCCAGTACTTC.

The rearrangement joins TRBV2 to TRBJ1-2, with unresolved D. V lost 3 bases to trimming and J lost 8 bases, with 16 bases between them. The CDR3 loop spans 14 amino acids. Germline-derived CDR1 and CDR2 are SNHLY and FYNNEI. CDR3 coding DNA: TGTGCCAGCAGTGACACGTGGGGTTCGGGCGGCTACACCTTC. Translated, it gives CASSDTWGSGGYTF.

Only a few counts were recorded for this clonotype. The V and J genes are TRBV7-2 and TRBJ2-2; 9 nucleotides match TRBD2. Germline trimming cut 0 bases from V and 0 bases from J; bases unmatched to any gene: 5. Germline V gene data show CDR1 as SGHTA and CDR2 as FQGNSA. The length of the CDR3 is 18 residues. The CDR3 region has the DNA TGTGCCAGCAGCTTAGCGCGGGGGGGGCGCCCGAACACCGGGGAGCTGTTTTTT. Residues: CASSLARGGRPNTGELFF.

The chain joins TRBV12-3 or TRBV12-4 to TRBJ2-5; 8 bases are a match to TRBD2. The CDR3 loop spans 16 amino acids. J gave up 4 bases and V 7 bases, and 14 bases lay outside the gene matches. The DNA for the CDR3 is TGTGCCAGCACCAATAGGGCGGGAGGAATAGGAGAGACCCAGTACTTC. Protein sequence: CASTNRAGGIGETQYF.

The chain employs TRBV5-6 and TRBJ1-3, with unresolved D. The germline V gene encodes CDR1 SGHDT and CDR2 YYEEEE. V was trimmed by 4 bases and J by 0 bases, leaving 14 bases between them. The CDR3 contains 16 residues. CDR3 DNA sequence: TGTGCCAGCAGCCCGCGTCCAGAGAGCTCTGGAAACACCATATATTTT. Protein sequence: CASSPRPESSGNTIYF.

This chain uses TRBV11-2 with TRBJ1-2; TRBD1 might be the D (5 bases). Germline CDR1 reads SGHAT; CDR2 reads FQNNGV. This CDR3 has 19 amino acids. The ends were cut back, 1 base at V and 0 bases at J, with 21 bases in the middle. In DNA form, the CDR3 reads TGTGCCAGCAGCTTAGGCCCCTTCGCCTGGCAGGGTACTAACTATGGCTACACCTTC. It yields the protein CASSLGPFAWQGTNYGYTF.

This clonotype was counted at least ten times. The chain joins TRBV7-9 to TRBJ2-1, with 13 bases aligning to TRBD2. The length of the CDR3 is 16 residues. V lost 6 bases to trimming and J lost 5 bases; unmatched junction nucleotides: 7. Germline CDR1 and CDR2: SEHNR and FQNEAQ (reference sequence). The CDR3 region is CASSRTSGRADNEQFF. CDR3 DNA: TGTGCCAGCAGTCGAACTAGCGGGAGGGCAGACAATGAGCAGTTCTTC.

This clonotype has more than one count but fewer than ten. This chain uses TRBV27 with TRBJ2-1; 9 positions agree with TRBD2. The CDR3 is 16 amino acids. Germline CDR1 and CDR2: MNHEY and SMNVEV (reference sequence). V shed 5 bases, J shed 4 bases, and the junction held 9 bases outside the gene matches. CDR3 nucleotides: TGTGCCAGCAGTCCCCGGACTAGCGAGAAATACAATGAGCAGTTCTTC. This translates into CASSPRTSEKYNEQFF.

This clonotype was detected many times. The V gene is TRBV6-1, the J gene TRBJ2-7, with 11 bases that match TRBD2. J gave up 2 bases and V 6 bases, and 6 bases lay outside the gene matches. Germline CDR1 is MNHNS and CDR2 is SASEGT. The CDR3 covers 15 residues. The CDR3 loop is CASSIAGGGTYEQYF. The CDR3 nucleotides are TGTGCCAGCAGCATAGCGGGAGGGGGTACCTACGAGCAGTACTTC.

This clonotype was seen repeatedly, ten times or more. V gene TRBV20-1 combines with J gene TRBJ1-1; D gene unclear. The germline V gene has CDR1 DFQATT and CDR2 SNEGSKA (reference sequence). This CDR3 has 13 residues. V dropped 7 bases and J dropped 10 bases, with 22 bases sitting between them. CDR3 protein: CSVPSQADRGAFF. DNA for the CDR3: TGCAGTGTCCCGTCCCAGGCGGACCGAGGAGCTTTCTTT.

The chain is built from TRBV3-1 and TRBJ1-2, with D unresolved. The CDR3 contains 13 residues. Germline-derived CDR1 and CDR2 are LGHDT and YNNKEL (reference sequence). V was clipped by 0 bases and J by 8 bases, with 10 bases between them. CDR3 sequence reads: CASSQDLLSGYTF. Here the CDR3 DNA reads TGTGCCAGCAGCCAAGATCTTCTGAGCGGCTACACCTTC.

This clonotype was recorded at least ten times. The chain uses TRBV28 and TRBJ1-2, with a possible D match to TRBD1 (6 bases). The ends were cut back, 3 bases at V and 4 bases at J, with 12 bases in the middle. Germline V gene lookup returns CDR1 MDHEN and CDR2 SYDVKM. This CDR3 is 14 amino acids long. This CDR3 is CASSLGRGAYGYTF. The CDR3 DNA is TGTGCCAGCAGTTTGGGGCGGGGGGCCTATGGCTACACCTTC.

This clonotype was observed a handful of times. The V call is TRBV27, the J call TRBJ2-1, with D unclear. The CDR3 contains 15 residues. The germline CDR1 and CDR2 sequences are MNHEY and SMNVEV (reference sequence). With 1 base removed from V and 2 bases from J, the gap between germline ends came to 9 bases. CDR3 region: CASSLYEGTYNEQFF. The CDR3 DNA sequence: TGTGCCAGCAGTTTATACGAAGGAACCTACAATGAGCAGTTCTTC.